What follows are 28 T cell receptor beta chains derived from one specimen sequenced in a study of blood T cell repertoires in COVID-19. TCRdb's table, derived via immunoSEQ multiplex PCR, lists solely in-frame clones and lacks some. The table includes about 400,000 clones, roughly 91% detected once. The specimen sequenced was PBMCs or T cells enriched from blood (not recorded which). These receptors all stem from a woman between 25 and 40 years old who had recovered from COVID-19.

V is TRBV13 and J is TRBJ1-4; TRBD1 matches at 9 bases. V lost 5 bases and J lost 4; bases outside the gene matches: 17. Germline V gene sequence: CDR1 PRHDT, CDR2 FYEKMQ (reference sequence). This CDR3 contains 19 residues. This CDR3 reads CASSERTGAWPADNEKLFF. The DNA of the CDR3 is TGTGCCAGCAGCGAGAGGACAGGGGCTTGGCCCGCCGATAATGAAAAACTGTTTTTT.

CDR3 DNA: TGTGCCAGCAGTTTATCAGACAGACCCTACGAGCAGTACTTC. This gives the protein CASSLSDRPYEQYF. This chain links TRBV28 with TRBJ2-7, with D tentatively TRBD1 (5 bases). This CDR3 region has 14 residues. Germline V lookup: CDR1 MDHEN, CDR2 SYDVKM. V dropped 1 base and J dropped 2 bases, with 9 bases sitting between them.

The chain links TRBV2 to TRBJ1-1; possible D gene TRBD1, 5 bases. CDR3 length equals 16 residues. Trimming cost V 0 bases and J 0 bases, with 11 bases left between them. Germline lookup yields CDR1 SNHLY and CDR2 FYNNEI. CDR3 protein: CASSEARWTLNTEAFF. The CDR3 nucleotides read TGTGCCAGCAGTGAAGCGAGATGGACACTGAACACTGAAGCTTTCTTT.

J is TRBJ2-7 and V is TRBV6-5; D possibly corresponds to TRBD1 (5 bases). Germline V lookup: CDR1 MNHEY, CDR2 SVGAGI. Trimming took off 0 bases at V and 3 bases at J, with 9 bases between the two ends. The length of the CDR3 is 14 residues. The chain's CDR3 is CASSYSDRFYEQYF. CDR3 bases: TGTGCCAGCAGTTACTCCGACAGATTCTACGAGCAGTACTTC.

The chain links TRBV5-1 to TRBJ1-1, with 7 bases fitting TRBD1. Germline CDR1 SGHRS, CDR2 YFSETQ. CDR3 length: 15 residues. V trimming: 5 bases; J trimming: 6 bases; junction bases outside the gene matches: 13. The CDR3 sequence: CASRDPGQPAPEAFF. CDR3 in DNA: TGCGCCAGCAGGGATCCGGGACAGCCAGCCCCTGAAGCTTTCTTT. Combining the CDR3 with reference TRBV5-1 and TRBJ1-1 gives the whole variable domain KAGVTQTPRYLIKTRGQQVTLSCSPISGHRSVSWYQQTPGQGLQFLFEYFSETQRNKGNFPGRFSGRQFSNSRSEMNVSTLELGDSALYLCASRDPGQPAPEAFFGQGTRLTVV.

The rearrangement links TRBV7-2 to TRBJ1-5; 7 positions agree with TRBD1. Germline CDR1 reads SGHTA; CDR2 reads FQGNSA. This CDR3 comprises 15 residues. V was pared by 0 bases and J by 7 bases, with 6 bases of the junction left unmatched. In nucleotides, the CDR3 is TGTGCCAGCAGCTTAGCCTGGACAGGCAGCCAGCCCCAGCATTTT. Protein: CASSLAWTGSQPQHF.

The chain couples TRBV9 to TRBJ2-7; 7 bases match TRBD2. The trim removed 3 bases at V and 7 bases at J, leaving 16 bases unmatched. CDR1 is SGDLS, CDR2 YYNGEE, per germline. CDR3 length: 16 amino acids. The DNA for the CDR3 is TGTGCCAGCAGCGCAAAAGGGGCGGTTCGGGGGGATGAGCAGTACTTC. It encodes CASSAKGAVRGDEQYF.

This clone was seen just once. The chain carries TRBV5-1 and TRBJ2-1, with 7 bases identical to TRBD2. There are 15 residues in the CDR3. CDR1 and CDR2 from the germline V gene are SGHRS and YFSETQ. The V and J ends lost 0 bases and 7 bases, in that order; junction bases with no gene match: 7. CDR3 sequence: CASSLARGEWNEQFF. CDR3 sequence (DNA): TGCGCCAGCAGCTTGGCCCGGGGGGAATGGAATGAGCAGTTCTTC.

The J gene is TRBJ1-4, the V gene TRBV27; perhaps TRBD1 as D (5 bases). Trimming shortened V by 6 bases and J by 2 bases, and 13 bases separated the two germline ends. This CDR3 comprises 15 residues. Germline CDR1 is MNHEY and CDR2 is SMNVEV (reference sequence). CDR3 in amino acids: CASRGDRETNEKLFF. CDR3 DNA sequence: TGTGCCAGCAGGGGGGACCGGGAGACTAATGAAAAACTGTTTTTT. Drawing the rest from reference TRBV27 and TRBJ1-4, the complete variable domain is EAQVTQNPRYLITVTGKKLTVTCSQNMNHEYMSWYRQDPGLGLRQIYYSMNVEVTDKGDVPEGYKVSRKEKRNFPLILESPSPNQTSLYFCASRGDRETNEKLFFGSGTQLSVL.

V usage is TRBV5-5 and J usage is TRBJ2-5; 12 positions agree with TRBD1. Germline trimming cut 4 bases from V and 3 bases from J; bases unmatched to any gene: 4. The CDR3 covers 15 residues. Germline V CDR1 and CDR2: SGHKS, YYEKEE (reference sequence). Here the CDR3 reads CASSLGTGGEETQYF. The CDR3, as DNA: TGTGCCAGCAGCCTAGGGACAGGGGGCGAAGAGACCCAGTACTTC.

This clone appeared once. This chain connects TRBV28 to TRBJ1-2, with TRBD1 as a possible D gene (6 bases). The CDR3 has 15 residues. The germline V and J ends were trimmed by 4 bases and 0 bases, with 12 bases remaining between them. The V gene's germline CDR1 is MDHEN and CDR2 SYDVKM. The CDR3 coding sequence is TGTGCCAGCAGTTCCGCTGGGGGCCCTAACTATGGCTACACCTTC. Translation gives CASSSAGGPNYGYTF.

CDR3 in amino acids: CASSTGTSISHYGYTF. The DNA of the CDR3 is TGTGCCAGTAGCACAGGGACATCCATTTCCCACTATGGCTACACCTTC. This chain links TRBV19 with TRBJ1-2; possibly TRBD1 for D (6 bases). Looked up from germline, CDR1 is LNHDA and CDR2 is SQIVND (reference sequence). The CDR3 is 16 amino acids. V was cut by 6 bases and J by 3 bases, with 20 bases left in between.

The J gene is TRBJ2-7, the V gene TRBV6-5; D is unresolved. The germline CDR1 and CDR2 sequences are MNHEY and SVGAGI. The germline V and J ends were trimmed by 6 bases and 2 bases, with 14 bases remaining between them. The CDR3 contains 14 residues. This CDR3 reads CASSLIGGPYEQYF. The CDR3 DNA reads TGTGCCAGCAGCCTCATTGGTGGGCCCTACGAGCAGTACTTC.

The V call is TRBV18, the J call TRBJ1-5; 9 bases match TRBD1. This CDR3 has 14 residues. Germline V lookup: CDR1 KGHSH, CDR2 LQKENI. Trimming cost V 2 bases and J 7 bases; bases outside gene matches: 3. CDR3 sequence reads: CASSPGTGTQPQHF. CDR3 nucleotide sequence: TGTGCCAGCTCACCAGGGACAGGGACCCAGCCCCAGCATTTT.

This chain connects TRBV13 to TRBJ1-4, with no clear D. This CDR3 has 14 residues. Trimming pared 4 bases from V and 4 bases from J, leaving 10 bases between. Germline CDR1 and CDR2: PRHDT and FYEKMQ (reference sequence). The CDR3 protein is CASSSGNYNEKLFF. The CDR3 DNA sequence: TGTGCCAGCAGCTCCGGGAATTATAATGAAAAACTGTTTTTT.

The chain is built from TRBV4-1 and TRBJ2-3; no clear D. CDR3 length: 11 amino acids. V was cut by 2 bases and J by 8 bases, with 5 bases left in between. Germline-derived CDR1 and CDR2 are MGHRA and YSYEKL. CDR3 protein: CASSQYVTQYF. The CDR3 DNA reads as TGCGCCAGCAGCCAATATGTTACGCAGTATTTT.

Written as DNA, the CDR3 is TGCGCCAGCAGCCAAGGGCGGGGTCTCACTGAAGCTTTCTTT. It is translated as CASSQGRGLTEAFF. The chain couples TRBV4-1 to TRBJ1-1; D is uncertain. Trimming took off 1 base at V and 4 bases at J, with 10 bases between the two ends. Germline V lookup: CDR1 MGHRA, CDR2 YSYEKL. The CDR3 is 14 amino acids.

CDR3 loop: CASSIPGQGGTYEQYF. Here the CDR3 DNA reads TGTGCCAGCAGCATACCGGGACAGGGGGGGACATACGAGCAGTACTTC. This rearrangement joins TRBV7-6 to TRBJ2-7, with 11 bases lining up with TRBD1. The CDR3 spans 16 residues. Trimming removed 5 bases from V and 4 bases from J; junction bases left unmatched: 10. Looked up from germline, CDR1 is SGHVS and CDR2 is FNYEAQ.

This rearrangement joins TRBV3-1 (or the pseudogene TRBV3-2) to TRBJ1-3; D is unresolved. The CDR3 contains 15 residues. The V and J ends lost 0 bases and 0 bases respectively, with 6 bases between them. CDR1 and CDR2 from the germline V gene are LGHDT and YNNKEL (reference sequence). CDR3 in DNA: TGTGCCAGCAGCCAAGATACCAGCTCTGGAAACACCATATATTTT. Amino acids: CASSQDTSSGNTIYF.

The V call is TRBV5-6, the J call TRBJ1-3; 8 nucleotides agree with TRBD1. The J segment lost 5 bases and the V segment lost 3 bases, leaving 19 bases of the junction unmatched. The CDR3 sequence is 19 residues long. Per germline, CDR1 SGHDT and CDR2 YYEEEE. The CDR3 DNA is TGTGCCAGCAGCTCTGGGTACAGGGGGTTAAGCACCTGGCGAAACACCATATATTTT. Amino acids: CASSSGYRGLSTWRNTIYF. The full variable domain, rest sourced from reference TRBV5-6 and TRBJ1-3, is DAGVTQSPTHLIKTRGQQVTLRCSPKSGHDTVSWYQQALGQGPQFIFQYYEEEERQRGNFPDRFSGHQFPNYSSELNVNALLLGDSALYLCASSSGYRGLSTWRNTIYFGEGSWLTVV.

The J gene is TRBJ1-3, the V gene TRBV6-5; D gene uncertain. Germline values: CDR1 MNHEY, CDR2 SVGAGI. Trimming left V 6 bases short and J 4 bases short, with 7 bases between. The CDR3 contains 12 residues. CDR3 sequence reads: CASSAEGNTIYF. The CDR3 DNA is TGTGCCAGCAGCGCGGAGGGAAACACCATATATTTT.

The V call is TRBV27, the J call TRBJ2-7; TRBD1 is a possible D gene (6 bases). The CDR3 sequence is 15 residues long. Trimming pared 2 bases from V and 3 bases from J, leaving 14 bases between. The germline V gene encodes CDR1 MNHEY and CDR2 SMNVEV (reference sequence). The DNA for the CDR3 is TGTGCCAGCAGTTTAAACCCGACAGGAGGCTACGAGCAGTACTTC. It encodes CASSLNPTGGYEQYF.

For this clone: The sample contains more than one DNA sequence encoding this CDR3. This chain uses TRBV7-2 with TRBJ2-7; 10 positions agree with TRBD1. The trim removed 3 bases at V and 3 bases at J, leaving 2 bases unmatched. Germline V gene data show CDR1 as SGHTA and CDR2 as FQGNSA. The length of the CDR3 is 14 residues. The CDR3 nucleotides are TGTGCCAGCAGCTTTGACAGGGGGCGCTACGAGCAGTACTTC. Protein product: CASSFDRGRYEQYF.

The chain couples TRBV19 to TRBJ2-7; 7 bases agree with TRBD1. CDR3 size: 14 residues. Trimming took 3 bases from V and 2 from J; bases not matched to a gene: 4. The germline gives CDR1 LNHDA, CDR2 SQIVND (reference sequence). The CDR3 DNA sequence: TGTGCCAGTAGTATCCGGGACAGTGCCTACGAGCAGTACTTC. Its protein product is CASSIRDSAYEQYF.

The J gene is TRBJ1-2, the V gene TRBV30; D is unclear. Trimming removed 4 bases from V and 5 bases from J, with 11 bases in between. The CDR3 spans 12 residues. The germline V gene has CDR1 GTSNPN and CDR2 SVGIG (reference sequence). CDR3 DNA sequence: TGTGCCTGGACTCCGCGATGGTATGGCTACACCTTC. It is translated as CAWTPRWYGYTF.

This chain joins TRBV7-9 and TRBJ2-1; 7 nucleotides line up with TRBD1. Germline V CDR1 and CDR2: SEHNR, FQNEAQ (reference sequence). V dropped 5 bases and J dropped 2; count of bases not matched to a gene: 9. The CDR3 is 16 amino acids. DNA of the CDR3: TGTGCCAGCAGCGGGCTCGACAGGGTCGCCTACAATGAGCAGTTCTTC. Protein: CASSGLDRVAYNEQFF. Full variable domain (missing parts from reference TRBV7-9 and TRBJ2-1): DTGVSQNPRHKITKRGQNVTFRCDPISEHNRLYWYRQTLGQGPEFLTYFQNEAQLEKSRLLSDRFSAERPKGSFSTLEIQRTEQGDSAMYLCASSGLDRVAYNEQFFGPGTRLTVL.

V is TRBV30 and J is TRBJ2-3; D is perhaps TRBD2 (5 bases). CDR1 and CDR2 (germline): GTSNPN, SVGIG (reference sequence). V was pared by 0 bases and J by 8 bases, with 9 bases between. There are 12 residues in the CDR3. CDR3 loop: CAWSVRGSTQYF. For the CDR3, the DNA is TGTGCCTGGAGTGTACGAGGGAGTACGCAGTATTTT. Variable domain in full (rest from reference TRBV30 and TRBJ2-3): SQTIHQWPATLVQPVGSPLSLECTVEGTSNPNLYWYRQAAGRGLQLLFYSVGIGQISSEVPQNLSASRPQDRQFILSSKKLLLSDSGFYLCAWSVRGSTQYFGPGTRLTVL.

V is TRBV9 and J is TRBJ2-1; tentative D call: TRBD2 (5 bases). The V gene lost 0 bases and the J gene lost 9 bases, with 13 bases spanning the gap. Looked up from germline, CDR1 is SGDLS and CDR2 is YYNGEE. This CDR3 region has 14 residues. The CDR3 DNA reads TGTGCCAGCAGCGTAGTTCAGGCCGAGGGTGAGCAGTTCTTC. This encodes CASSVVQAEGEQFF. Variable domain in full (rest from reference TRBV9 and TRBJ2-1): DSGVTQTPKHLITATGQRVTLRCSPRSGDLSVYWYQQSLDQGLQFLIQYYNGEERAKGNILERFSAQQFPDLHSELNLSSLELGDSALYFCASSVVQAEGEQFFGPGTRLTVL.